These 5 T cell receptor beta chains were sequenced from one sample in a study of blood T cells in healthy people across ages. A second PCR of 7 to 11 cycles used a sample-barcoded 5' primer and a J-beta primer mix. TCRdb processed the 5' RACE reads anew with MiXCR; each CDR3 protein has one entry. The repertoire holds 790,000 or so distinct CDR3 sequences, about 42% seen once, with 18% in the top ten. Sequenced input: blood. The receptors originated from a man at least 80 years old in good health.

Comments on this clonotype: One end of the junction is discordant with germline, which a read error may explain. The rearrangement joins TRBV29-1 to TRBJ2-5; either TRBD1 or TRBD2 may supply D (5 bases each). This CDR3 region has 14 residues. Germline CDR1 and CDR2: SQVTM and ANQGSEA. The CDR3 region has the DNA TGCAGCGTTGTTTTAATCCAGAAGGGGAGAGAGCAGTACTTT. Translated: CSVVLIQKGREQYF.

V usage is TRBV20-1 and J usage is TRBJ2-1, with D unresolved. CDR3 length: 12 amino acids. Germline-derived CDR1 and CDR2 are DFQATT and SNEGSKA (reference sequence). V gave up 5 bases and J gave up 7 bases, with 12 bases separating them. The CDR3 is CSAGRLGNEQFF. CDR3 bases: TGCAGTGCTGGAAGACTTGGTAATGAGCAGTTCTTC.

A few counts support this clonotype. This sequence joins TRBV20-1 and TRBJ2-5; the D call may be TRBD1 or TRBD2 (5 bases each). Germline V gene sequence: CDR1 DFQATT, CDR2 SNEGSKA (reference sequence). The CDR3 contains 13 residues. Trimming left V 3 bases short and J 3 bases short, with 11 bases between. CDR3 sequence (DNA): TGCAGTGCTAGGGGGGACGGCGAAGAGACCCAGTACTTC. This translates into CSARGDGEETQYF.

V and J are TRBV20-1 and TRBJ2-1, with 11 nucleotides matching TRBD2. Unmatched junction bases numbered 10, after V lost 5 bases and J lost 13 bases. CDR3 size: 13 residues. The germline V gene encodes CDR1 DFQATT and CDR2 SNEGSKA (reference sequence). The CDR3 region is CSAVAGGRETQFF. The CDR3 bases are TGCAGTGCTGTAGCGGGAGGGCGAGAGACCCAGTTCTTC.

This clonotype showed up just a few times. This chain joins TRBV5-1 and TRBJ2-1; 14 nucleotides match TRBD2. The V and J ends lost 3 bases and 10 bases, in that order; junction bases with no gene match: 6. This CDR3 spans 15 amino acids. Germline-derived CDR1 and CDR2 are SGHRS and YFSETQ. DNA of the CDR3: TGCGCCAGCAGCTGGGGACTAGCGGGAGAACGAGAGCAGTTCTTC. Translation gives CASSWGLAGEREQFF.